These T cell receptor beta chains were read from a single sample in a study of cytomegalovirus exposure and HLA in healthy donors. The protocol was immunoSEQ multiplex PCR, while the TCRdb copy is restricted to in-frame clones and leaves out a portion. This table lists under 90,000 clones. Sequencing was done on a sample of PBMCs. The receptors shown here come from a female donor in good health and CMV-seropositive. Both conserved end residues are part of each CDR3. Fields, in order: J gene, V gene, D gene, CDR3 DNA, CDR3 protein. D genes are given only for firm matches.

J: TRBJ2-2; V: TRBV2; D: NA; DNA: TGTGCCACCTCTACTAGCTCTACCACCGGGGAGCTGTTTTTT; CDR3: CATSTSSTTGELFF
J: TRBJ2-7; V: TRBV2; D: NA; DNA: TGTGCCGGAACTAGCTCCAGGTCGGGCGAGCAGTACTTC; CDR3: CAGTSSRSGEQYF
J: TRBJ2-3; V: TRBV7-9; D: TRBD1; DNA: TGTGCCAGCAGCTTACCCGGACAGGGGAAGGGCACAGATACGCAGTATTTT; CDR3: CASSLPGQGKGTDTQYF
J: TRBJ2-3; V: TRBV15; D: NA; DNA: TGTGCCACCAGCAGAGTAGACACAGATACGCAGTATTTT; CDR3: CATSRVDTDTQYF
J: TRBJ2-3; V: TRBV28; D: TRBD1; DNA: TGTGCCAGCAGGGCGGGGGACAGGGGAAGGAAGCATACGCAGTATTTT; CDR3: CASRAGDRGRKHTQYF
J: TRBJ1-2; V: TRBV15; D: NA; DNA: TGTGCCACCAGCAGAGTGGGCAGTCCCTATGGCTACACCTTC; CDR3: CATSRVGSPYGYTF
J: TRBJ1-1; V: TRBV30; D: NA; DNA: TGTGCCTGGAGTGGGACGTCGGGGTGGGCTTTCTTT; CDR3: CAWSGTSGWAFF
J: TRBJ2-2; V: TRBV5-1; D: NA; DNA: TGCGCCAGCAGCTTGGGACACCGGGATCCGAACACCGGGGAGCTGTTTTTT; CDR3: CASSLGHRDPNTGELFF
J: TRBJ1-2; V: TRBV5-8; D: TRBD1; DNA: TGTGCCAGCAGCCCCGGGACAGGGTACTATGGCTACACCTTC; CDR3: CASSPGTGYYGYTF
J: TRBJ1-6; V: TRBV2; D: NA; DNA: TGTGCCAGCAGTGAGGGGGGGCCCCTTGGATCACCCCTCCACTTT; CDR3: CASSEGGPLGSPLHF
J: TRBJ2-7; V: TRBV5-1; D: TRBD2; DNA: TGCGCCAGCAGCACAGGGACTAGCGATCCTTTCTACGAGCAGTACTTC; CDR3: CASSTGTSDPFYEQYF
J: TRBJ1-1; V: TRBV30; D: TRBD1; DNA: TGTGCCTGGGCCGACAGGGGGAGCACTGAAGCTTTCTTT; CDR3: CAWADRGSTEAFF
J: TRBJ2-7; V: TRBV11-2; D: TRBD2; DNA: TGTGCCAGCAGCTTGGGACTAGCGGGAGGCGGGTTTGAGCAGTACTTC; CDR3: CASSLGLAGGGFEQYF
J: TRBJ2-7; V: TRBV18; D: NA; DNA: TGTGCCAGCTCACGAGACGGACGGGAGAAGGGCTCCTACGAGCAGTACTTC; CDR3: CASSRDGREKGSYEQYF
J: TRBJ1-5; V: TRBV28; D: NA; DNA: TGTGCCAGCAGAGACAGCACCAATCAGCCCCAGCATTTT; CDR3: CASRDSTNQPQHF
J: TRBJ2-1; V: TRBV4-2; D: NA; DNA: TGTGCCAGCAGCCAAGGTAACAGCGGTTCACAGTTCTTC; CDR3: CASSQGNSGSQFF
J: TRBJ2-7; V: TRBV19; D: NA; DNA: TGTGCCAGTAGTAAACAGGGCAGCTCCTACGAGCAGTACTTC; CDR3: CASSKQGSSYEQYF
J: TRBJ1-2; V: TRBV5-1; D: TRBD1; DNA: TGCGCCAGCAGCCTCCAGACAGGGTCGAACTATGGCTACACCTTC; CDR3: CASSLQTGSNYGYTF
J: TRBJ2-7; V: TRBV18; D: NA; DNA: TGTGCCAGCTCACGACAGGCGTCAGGCTCCTACGAACCCAACAACGAGCAGTACTTC; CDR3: CASSRQASGSYEPNNEQYF
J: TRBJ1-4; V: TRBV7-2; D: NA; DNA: TGTGCCAGCAGCTTGGGACTCTCGGGGGGTAATGAAAAACTGTTTTTT; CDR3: CASSLGLSGGNEKLFF
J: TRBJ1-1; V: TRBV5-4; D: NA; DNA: TGTGCCAGCAGCACCGGGACACTTAACACTGAAGCTTTCTTT; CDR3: CASSTGTLNTEAFF
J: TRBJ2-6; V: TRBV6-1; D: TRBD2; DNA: TGTGCCAGCAGTGAAAGGGTAGCGGGAGGAGCCGTGGGGGCCAACGTCCTGACTTTC; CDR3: CASSERVAGGAVGANVLTF
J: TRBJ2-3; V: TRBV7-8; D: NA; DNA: TGTGCCCCCAGGTTCAGCGAGACAGAGCCTGAGGACACAGATACGCAGTATTTT; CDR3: CAPRFSETEPEDTDTQYF
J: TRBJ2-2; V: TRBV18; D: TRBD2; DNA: TGTGCCAGCTCATTCGGGAGGGCCACCGGGGAGCTGTTTTTT; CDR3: CASSFGRATGELFF
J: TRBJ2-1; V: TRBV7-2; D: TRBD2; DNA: TGTGCCAGCAGCTTAAAAACCCTAGCGGGCTCCTACAATGAGCAGTTCTTC; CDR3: CASSLKTLAGSYNEQFF